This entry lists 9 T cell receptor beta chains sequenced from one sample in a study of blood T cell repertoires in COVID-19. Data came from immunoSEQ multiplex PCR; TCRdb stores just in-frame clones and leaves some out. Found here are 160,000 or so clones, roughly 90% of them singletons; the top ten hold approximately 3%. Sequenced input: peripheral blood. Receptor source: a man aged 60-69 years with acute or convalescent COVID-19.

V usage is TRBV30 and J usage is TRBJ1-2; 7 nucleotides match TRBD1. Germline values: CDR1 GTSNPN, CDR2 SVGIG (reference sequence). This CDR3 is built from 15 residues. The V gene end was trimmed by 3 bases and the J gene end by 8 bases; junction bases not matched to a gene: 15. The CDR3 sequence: CAWRDPGQGRGGYTF. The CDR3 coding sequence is TGTGCCTGGAGGGACCCCGGTCAGGGCAGGGGGGGCTACACCTTC.

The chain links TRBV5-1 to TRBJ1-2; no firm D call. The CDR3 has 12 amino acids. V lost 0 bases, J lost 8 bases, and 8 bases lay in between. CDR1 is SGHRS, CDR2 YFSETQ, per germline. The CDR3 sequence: CASSLEKRGYTF. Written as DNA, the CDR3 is TGCGCCAGCAGCTTGGAAAAGCGGGGCTACACCTTC.

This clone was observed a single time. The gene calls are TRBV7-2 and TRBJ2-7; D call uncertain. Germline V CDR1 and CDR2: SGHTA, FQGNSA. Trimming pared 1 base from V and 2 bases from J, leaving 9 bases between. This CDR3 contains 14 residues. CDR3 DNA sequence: TGTGCCAGCAGCTTAGGCGGCGGAGCCTACGAGCAGTACTTC. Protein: CASSLGGGAYEQYF.

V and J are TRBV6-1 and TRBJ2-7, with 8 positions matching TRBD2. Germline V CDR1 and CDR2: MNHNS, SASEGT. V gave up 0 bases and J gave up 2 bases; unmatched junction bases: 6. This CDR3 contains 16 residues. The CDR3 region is CASSEAGRGAPYEQYF. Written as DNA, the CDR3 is TGTGCCAGCAGTGAAGCCGGGCGGGGGGCCCCCTACGAGCAGTACTTC.

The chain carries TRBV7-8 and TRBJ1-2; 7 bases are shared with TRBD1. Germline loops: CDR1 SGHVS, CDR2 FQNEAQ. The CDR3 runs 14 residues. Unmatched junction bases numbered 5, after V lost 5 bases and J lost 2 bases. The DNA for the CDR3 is TGTGCCAGCAGCCCGGACAGGCCGAACTATGGCTACACCTTC. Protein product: CASSPDRPNYGYTF.

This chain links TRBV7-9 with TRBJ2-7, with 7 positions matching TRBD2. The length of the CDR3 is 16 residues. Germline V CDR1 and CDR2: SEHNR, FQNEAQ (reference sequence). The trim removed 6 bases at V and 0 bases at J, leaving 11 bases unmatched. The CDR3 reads CASSRLVRGNSYEQYF. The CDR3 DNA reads TGTGCCAGCAGTCGCCTGGTGCGGGGGAACTCCTACGAGCAGTACTTC. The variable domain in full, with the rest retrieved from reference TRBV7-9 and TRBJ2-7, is DTGVSQNPRHKITKRGQNVTFRCDPISEHNRLYWYRQTLGQGPEFLTYFQNEAQLEKSRLLSDRFSAERPKGSFSTLEIQRTEQGDSAMYLCASSRLVRGNSYEQYFGPGTRLTVT.

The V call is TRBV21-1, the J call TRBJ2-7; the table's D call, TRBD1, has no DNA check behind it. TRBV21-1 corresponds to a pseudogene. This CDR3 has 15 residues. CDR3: CASSSPGQEVNEQYF. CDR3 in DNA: TGTGCCAGCAGCAGCCCGGGACAGGAGGTCAACGAGCAGTACTTC.

The CDR3 nucleotides are TGTGCCAGCACTTCAGACAGGGCGTATGAGCAGTTCTTC. This codes for CASTSDRAYEQFF. The rearrangement joins TRBV5-4 to TRBJ2-1, with 7 bases identical to TRBD1. The ends lost 6 bases at V and 8 bases at J; junction bases unmatched: 8. Germline V CDR1 and CDR2: SGHNT, YYREEE (reference sequence). The CDR3 has 13 amino acids.

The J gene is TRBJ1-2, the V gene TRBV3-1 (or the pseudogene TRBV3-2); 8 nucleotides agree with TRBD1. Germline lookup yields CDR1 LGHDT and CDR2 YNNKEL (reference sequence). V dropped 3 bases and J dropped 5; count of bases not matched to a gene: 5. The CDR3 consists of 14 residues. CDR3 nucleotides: TGTGCCAGCAGCCAGACTACAGGGGGTTATGGCTACACCTTC. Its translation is CASSQTTGGYGYTF.